This is a list of T cell receptor beta chains from one sample in a study of cytomegalovirus exposure and HLA in healthy donors. Sequenced by immunoSEQ multiplex PCR; TCRdb stores in-frame clones only, minus some. Seen here are some 250,000 clones, roughly 86% observed once, and the top ten hold less than 1.5%. Sequenced: PBMCs. The receptor set was obtained from a woman aged 25 to 39 in good health and CMV-seropositive. Both conserved end residues are trimmed from each CDR3. Size is stated for part of the rows, as once, few or many counts, or as a class when the clone is expanded.

size: .; V: TRBV5-3; CDR3: ARSPGRGQEQY
size: .; V: TRBV7-7; CDR3: ASSRTEQTGELF
size: .; V: TRBV6-5; CDR3: ASRSTGGRYEQY
size: once; V: TRBV11-3; CDR3: ASSLASGIATGELF
size: .; V: TRBV9; CDR3: ASSEGGLVTYEQY
size: .; V: TRBV7-2; CDR3: ASSSGTGIRGYT
size: .; V: TRBV18; CDR3: ASSPTSPTSGSTDTQY
size: once; V: TRBV18; CDR3: ASSPGLAGVYNEQF
size: .; V: TRBV27; CDR3: ASRQGGSGNTIY
size: .; V: TRBV28; CDR3: ASSGSTPGTEAF
size: .; V: TRBV5-1; CDR3: ASSWGLAGGLTGELF
size: .; V: TRBV5-1; CDR3: ASSLSQITTEAF
size: .; V: TRBV5-1; CDR3: ASSLGEGVAKNIQY
size: .; V: TRBV15; CDR3: ATSRDLQGSPLREQY
size: .; V: TRBV6-6; CDR3: ASSPTDFSEQY
size: .; V: TRBV11-3; CDR3: ASSPRQGLNEKLF
size: .; V: TRBV5-1; CDR3: ASSLNPYPTSGRKTQY
size: .; V: TRBV7-9; CDR3: ASSPGLTQETQY
size: .; V: TRBV29-1; CDR3: SVGATSSYEQY
size: .; V: TRBV19; CDR3: ASSRQGNSGANVLT
size: .; V: TRBV10-3; CDR3: AVLDTSQGTGYTDTQY
size: .; V: TRBV6-1; CDR3: ASSEGGLGRGQTYEQY
size: .; V: TRBV11-3; CDR3: ASSSLLAGGTDTQY
size: .; V: TRBV5-6; CDR3: ASSLAGGDQPQH
size: .; V: TRBV11-2; CDR3: ASSSRTSGRGSYEQY
size: .; V: TRBV6-5; CDR3: ASSYSGTGSYNEQF
size: .; V: TRBV9; CDR3: ASSPKAGGWADTQY
size: .; V: TRBV28; CDR3: ASSPPRGHYEQY